This TCR beta chain stems from a study of shared clonotypes between healthy human individuals. Findings and limits, study-wide: Among the subsets, naive ones generally showed larger estimated richness than memory ones. When compared with the clonotypes that were shared by all four sorted-subset donors, the non-shared clonotypes turned out to have lower generation probabilities.

The ends were cut back, 6 bases at V and 4 bases at J, with 16 bases in the middle. CDR1 and CDR2 (germline): LNHDA, SQIVND (reference sequence). This CDR3 spans 14 amino acids. On sorted subsets, replicate PCRs used approximately 200 ng DNA, or some 27,000 T cell genomes. TCRdb keeps only in-frame clones here, not all; method: immunoSEQ multiplex PCR. The sample holds more than 1.2 million clones, 98% seen once. CD4+ cells yielded CD45RA+ naive and CD45RA-negative memory subsets. With regard to this clone: Its antigen is undetermined.

V is TRBV19 and J is TRBJ2-7; D is tentatively TRBD1 or TRBD2 (5 bases each). The sequenced sample was naive CD4+ T cells sorted from blood. Subset of the sample: CD45RA+ positively selected. This clonotype originated in a man aged 25 to 40 in good health. CDR3 coding DNA: TGTGCCAGTAGCCGGGACCAACCTGGGTACGAGCAGTACTTC. It is translated as CASSRDQPGYEQYF.